These 13 T cell receptor beta chains came from one sample sequenced in a study of cytomegalovirus exposure and HLA in healthy donors. The PCR employed 60 Vbeta primers together with 13 Jbeta primers. Assay: immunoSEQ multiplex PCR; the TCRdb copy retains only in-frame clones and omits some. The sample contains tens of thousands of clones, 70% to 75% of which appear only once. Sequenced input: PBMCs. The receptors stem from a man aged 25-40 years in good health and CMV-seropositive.

The J gene is TRBJ2-1, the V gene TRBV27; TRBD2 is a possible D gene (6 bases). V was pared by 1 base and J by 6 bases, with 19 bases between. The CDR3 is 17 residues long. Germline CDR1 is MNHEY and CDR2 is SMNVEV (reference sequence). The CDR3 region has the DNA TGTGCCAGCAGTTTATGGCATGGAGGAGGAGGGCGCAATGAGCAGTTCTTC. Protein sequence: CASSLWHGGGGRNEQFF.

This clone was counted once. V usage is TRBV7-2 and J usage is TRBJ1-1; D remains ambiguous. Germline values: CDR1 SGHTA, CDR2 FQGNSA. CDR3 length equals 13 residues. The ends were cut back, 2 bases at V and 2 bases at J, with 6 bases in the middle. CDR3 coding DNA: TGTGCCAGCAGCTTACCAGTAAACACTGAAGCTTTCTTT. Translated: CASSLPVNTEAFF.

The V and J genes are TRBV19 and TRBJ1-6, with unresolved D. The germline V and J ends were trimmed by 7 bases and 7 bases, with 17 bases remaining between them. The CDR3 spans 15 residues. Germline V CDR1 and CDR2: LNHDA, SQIVND (reference sequence). The CDR3 here is CASTLSGKNNSPLHF. The CDR3 region has the DNA TGTGCCAGTACCCTTTCGGGGAAAAACAATTCACCCCTCCACTTT.

The chain employs TRBV19 and TRBJ2-1; D remains unclear. This CDR3 region has 14 residues. With 4 bases removed from V and 0 bases from J, the gap between germline ends came to 7 bases. CDR1 LNHDA and CDR2 SQIVND come from the germline V gene (reference sequence). CDR3 bases: TGTGCCAGTAGTAGGGCTTACTCCTACAATGAGCAGTTCTTC. Translation gives CASSRAYSYNEQFF.

The CDR3 spells CASSQDAERGSSREQFF. CDR3 coding DNA: TGCGCCAGCAGCCAAGACGCGGAGCGGGGGTCTTCGCGTGAGCAGTTCTTC. The chain recombines TRBV4-1 with TRBJ2-1, with 8 bases matching TRBD2. Losses at the gene ends were 0 bases for V and 9 bases for J; bases not matched to a gene: 13. This CDR3 has 17 amino acids. Germline CDR1 MGHRA, CDR2 YSYEKL.

This chain links TRBV7-8 with TRBJ2-1, with D possibly TRBD2 on 7 matching bases. CDR3 length equals 18 residues. Germline V gene sequence: CDR1 SGHVS, CDR2 FQNEAQ. V was shortened by 4 bases and J by 2 bases, with 21 bases between the two germline ends. The CDR3 DNA sequence: TGTGCCAGCAGCTCTTACCCCGGGGCGGGGGCTACCTACAATGAGCAGTTCTTC. Translated: CASSSYPGAGATYNEQFF.

The rearrangement links TRBV6-1 to TRBJ1-5; D is possibly TRBD1 (5 bases). V was pared by 7 bases and J by 5 bases, with 18 bases between. Germline CDR1 is MNHNS and CDR2 is SASEGT. The length of the CDR3 is 15 residues. CDR3 bases: TGTGCCAGCAATATCCGACAGTCCGGCGATCAGCCCCAGCATTTT. Its protein product is CASNIRQSGDQPQHF.

This chain links TRBV7-2 with TRBJ2-7, with 8 bases matching TRBD1. Losses at the gene ends were 5 bases for V and 3 bases for J; bases not matched to a gene: 6. CDR1 and CDR2 (germline): SGHTA, FQGNSA. CDR3 size: 14 residues. CDR3 region: CASSHRGDLYEQYF. The DNA of the CDR3 is TGTGCCAGCAGCCACAGGGGGGACCTCTACGAGCAGTACTTC.

This sequence joins TRBV4-1 and TRBJ1-1; D remains unclear. CDR3 size: 16 residues. Trimming left V 1 base short and J 0 bases short, with 12 bases between. Per the germline V gene, CDR1 is MGHRA and CDR2 is YSYEKL. CDR3 sequence reads: CASSQGELIVNTEAFF. CDR3 nucleotides: TGCGCCAGCAGCCAAGGAGAGCTGATAGTGAACACTGAAGCTTTCTTT.

The chain couples TRBV28 to TRBJ1-1; 7 bases are shared with TRBD1. The CDR3 extends over 11 amino acids. Germline V gene data show CDR1 as MDHEN and CDR2 as SYDVKM. V trimming: 7 bases; J trimming: 4 bases; junction bases outside the gene matches: 0. The DNA of the CDR3 is TGTGCCAGCACAGGGGGCACTGAAGCTTTCTTT. Its protein product is CASTGGTEAFF.

This chain uses TRBV5-8 with TRBJ1-5; D uncertain. This CDR3 is built from 12 residues. Germline lookup yields CDR1 SGHTS and CDR2 YDEGEE. V dropped 2 bases and J dropped 5 bases, with 5 bases sitting between them. In DNA, the CDR3 is TGTGCCAGCAGCTTCGAGGATCAGCCCCAGCATTTT. Translation: CASSFEDQPQHF. The complete variable domain, with remaining parts taken from reference TRBV5-8 and TRBJ1-5, reads EAGVTQSPTHLIKTRGQQATLRCSPISGHTSVYWYQQALGLGLQFLLWYDEGEERNRGNFPPRFSGRQFPNYSSELNVNALELEDSALYLCASSFEDQPQHFGDGTRLSIL.

The chain links TRBV9 to TRBJ1-3; D perhaps matches TRBD1 (5 bases). V was pared by 0 bases and J by 0 bases, with 10 bases between. The CDR3 loop spans 16 amino acids. Germline V gene sequence: CDR1 SGDLS, CDR2 YYNGEE. The CDR3 DNA reads as TGTGCCAGCAGCGTAGCACCAGGGCGCTCTGGAAACACCATATATTTT. Amino acids: CASSVAPGRSGNTIYF.

The rearrangement joins TRBV7-8 to TRBJ2-1; 9 nucleotides align to TRBD2. The germline V gene has CDR1 SGHVS and CDR2 FQNEAQ. With V trimmed by 5 bases and J by 4 bases, 9 bases remained unmatched. The CDR3 is 16 amino acids. This CDR3 reads CASSPREAGGYNEQFF. The CDR3 nucleotides are TGTGCCAGCAGCCCTAGGGAGGCGGGGGGGTACAATGAGCAGTTCTTC.